This T cell receptor beta chain came from a study of long-term antiretroviral therapy in people with HIV. Study-wide points: From the mid-2000s to the late 2010s, blood was obtained, possibly while participants received older ART regimens.

No donor had fewer than one pre-ART PBMC sample or fewer than two post-ART PBMC samples. Sequencing relied on immunoSEQ assay v3.0, run at survey level. Target depth was roughly 40,000-50,000 T-cell genomes per sample. Sequenced by immunoSEQ multiplex PCR; TCRdb stores in-frame clones only, minus some. Among 30,000 to 40,000 clones listed, around 82% were seen once. This CDR3 has 15 residues. The germline V and J ends were trimmed by 5 bases and 6 bases, with 17 bases remaining between them. CDR1 and CDR2 (germline): MDHEN, SYDVKM. As for this clone: Its antigen remains unidentified.

The sequence was obtained from a man between 18 and 35 years old with HIV. V is TRBV28 and J is TRBJ2-4; no clear D gene. The sequencing used unsorted PBMCs, collected 0.3 years after starting antiretroviral therapy. This CDR3 reads CASSGRLEYGNIQYF. The DNA of the CDR3 is TGTGCCAGCAGTGGCCGATTAGAGTACGGAAACATTCAGTACTTC.